One and the same sample provided the 22 T cell receptor beta chains below, sequenced in a study of CD8+CD57+ T cells in acquired aplastic anemia. Using genomic DNA as the template, TCR beta VDJ and CDR3 profiling was carried out. Each CDR3 protein is one row after TCRdb ran MiXCR on the reads. The table has 89,000 or so distinct CDR3 sequences, around 70% seen once; the top ten hold around three fifths. Flow cytometry had shown expanded CD8+CD57+ cells in the patients chosen for sequencing. The sequencing sample was made of sorted CD4+, CD8+, or CD8+CD57+ T cells (not recorded which) from PBMCs. The receptors originated from a human donor with aplastic anemia.

In this sample, this clonotype turned up once. The chain uses TRBV19 and TRBJ1-2; D is unclear. The V gene's germline CDR1 is LNHDA and CDR2 SQIVND (reference sequence). The ends were cut back, 5 bases at V and 4 bases at J, with 11 bases in the middle. The CDR3 is made up of 13 amino acids. CDR3 region: CASSARALYGYTF. Here the CDR3 DNA reads TGTGCCAGTAGTGCCCGGGCTCTCTATGGCTACACCTTC.

Many counts were recorded for this clonotype. This chain uses TRBV12-3 or TRBV12-4 with TRBJ2-7; 7 bases map to TRBD1. There are 13 residues in the CDR3. Trimming cost V 6 bases and J 4 bases; bases outside gene matches: 6. The chain's CDR3 is CASSSPGGYEQYF. The CDR3 nucleotides are TGTGCCAGCAGCTCCCCAGGGGGATACGAGCAGTACTTC.

To note about this clonotype: The junction does not match germline at one end; this may be a read error. V is TRBV15 and J is TRBJ1-1, with a weak D call TRBD1 (5 bases). This CDR3 has 13 amino acids. Per the germline V gene, CDR1 is LNHNV and CDR2 is YYDKDF (reference sequence). The CDR3 bases are TGTGCCACCAGCAGAGATCAGGGTACTGAAGCTTCCTTT. Protein: CATSRDQGTEASF. Full variable domain (remainder filled in from reference TRBV15 and TRBJ1-1): DAMVIQNPRYQVTQFGKPVTLSCSQTLNHNVMYWYQQKSSQAPKLLFHYYDKDFNNEADTPDNFQSRRPNTSFCFLDIRSPGLGDTAMYLCATSRDQGTEASFGQGTRLTVV.

The chain employs TRBV2 and TRBJ2-3, with 10 bases matching TRBD1. Germline lookup yields CDR1 SNHLY and CDR2 FYNNEI. The CDR3 is 14 amino acids. J was trimmed by 7 bases and V by 8 bases; bases with no gene match: 9. CDR3 in amino acids: CASGTGERGNTQYF. CDR3 coding DNA: TGTGCCAGCGGGACAGGGGAGAGGGGTAATACGCAGTATTTT.

V and J are TRBV7-2 and TRBJ2-7; D remains unclear. Trimming took off 4 bases at V and 6 bases at J, with 7 bases between the two ends. CDR3 length equals 11 residues. Germline lookup yields CDR1 SGHTA and CDR2 FQGNSA. This CDR3 is CASSSLSEQYF. DNA of the CDR3: TGTGCCAGCAGCTCGTTAAGCGAGCAGTACTTC.

The CDR3 DNA is TGTGCCAGCAGTGATCGTCCCGCAGGGGACACTGAAGCTTTCTTT. Residues: CASSDRPAGDTEAFF. The chain combines TRBV2 with TRBJ1-1; TRBD1 is a possible D gene (6 bases). The length of the CDR3 is 15 residues. The germline V and J ends were trimmed by 3 bases and 3 bases, with 14 bases remaining between them. Germline-derived CDR1 and CDR2 are SNHLY and FYNNEI.

In this sample, this clonotype turned up a few times. The chain links TRBV25-1 to TRBJ2-1; 10 nucleotides match TRBD2. There are 13 residues in the CDR3. V was clipped by 6 bases and J by 10 bases; unmatched bases: 6. In germline, CDR1 is MGHDK, CDR2 SYGVNS. CDR3 sequence (DNA): TGTGCCAGCAGCCACATACTAGCGGGGGAGCAGTTCTTC. Translation: CASSHILAGEQFF.

This clonotype was seen a handful of times. This rearrangement joins TRBV2 to TRBJ2-5; 12 bases are a match to TRBD2. The V gene end was trimmed by 8 bases and the J gene end by 7 bases; junction bases not matched to a gene: 11. Germline-derived CDR1 and CDR2 are SNHLY and FYNNEI. The CDR3 runs 15 residues. This chain's CDR3 is CASLGRTSGKGTQYF. In DNA, the CDR3 is TGTGCCAGCTTGGGCCGGACTAGCGGGAAAGGGACCCAGTACTTC. Full variable domain (rest looked up from reference TRBV2 and TRBJ2-5): EPEVTQTPSHQVTQMGQEVILRCVPISNHLYFYWYRQILGQKVEFLVSFYNNEISEKSEIFDDQFSVERPDGSNFTLKIRSTKLEDSAMYFCASLGRTSGKGTQYFGPGTRLLVL.

Regarding this clonotype: This may come from a read error, since a much larger clone is one base off. The chain employs TRBV4-2 and TRBJ1-4, with a tentative D call TRBD1 (5 bases). Germline V lookup: CDR1 LGHNA, CDR2 YNFKEQ. V lost 1 base and J 0 bases, leaving 9 bases between the germline ends. The CDR3 spans 16 residues. The DNA of the CDR3 is TGTGCCAGCAGCCAAGGTGCGGGGGCAACTAATGAAAAACTGTTTTTT. This translates into CASSQGAGATNEKLFF.

The sample holds one count of this clonotype. J is TRBJ2-2 and V is TRBV11-1; no reliable D call. The germline gives CDR1 SGHAT, CDR2 FQDESV (reference sequence). This CDR3 spans 14 amino acids. V lost 5 bases to trimming and J lost 5 bases, with 12 bases between them. For the CDR3, the DNA is TGTGCCAGCAGCCCCGACAATGGGACCGGGGAGCTGTTTTTT. This translates into CASSPDNGTGELFF.

The chain recombines TRBV2 with TRBJ1-1; 9 positions agree with TRBD1. V lost 5 bases to trimming and J lost 10 bases; unmatched junction nucleotides: 5. CDR3 length equals 12 residues. Germline V gene sequence: CDR1 SNHLY, CDR2 FYNNEI. The DNA for the CDR3 is TGTGCCAGCAGTTACCGGGACAGGGCAGCTTTCTTT. Protein sequence: CASSYRDRAAFF.

This clonotype was counted only a few times. The V and J genes are TRBV10-3 and TRBJ1-6; 7 bases map to TRBD1. Germline values: CDR1 ENHRY, CDR2 SYGVKD. J lost 10 bases, V lost 0 bases, and 3 bases had no gene match. The length of the CDR3 is 14 residues. Here the CDR3 DNA reads TGTGCCATCAGTGAGTCACAGGGGAAATCACCCCTCCACTTT. The encoded protein is CAISESQGKSPLHF.

The J gene is TRBJ2-7, the V gene TRBV5-1, with 9 bases aligning to TRBD1. The CDR3 runs 14 residues. The V segment lost 2 bases and the J segment 6 bases; nucleotides outside the gene matches: 6. In germline, CDR1 is SGHRS, CDR2 YFSETQ. The CDR3 bases are TGCGCCAGCAGCTTCTCGGGACAGGGATCCGAGCAGTACTTC. The encoded protein is CASSFSGQGSEQYF.

This clonotype has just a few counts. The chain combines TRBV7-9 with TRBJ2-1; D remains ambiguous. The germline V and J ends were trimmed by 5 bases and 2 bases, with 4 bases remaining between them. The CDR3 sequence is 12 residues long. The germline CDR1 and CDR2 sequences are SEHNR and FQNEAQ (reference sequence). This CDR3 is CASSPTYNEQFF. In DNA form, the CDR3 reads TGTGCCAGCAGCCCTACCTACAATGAGCAGTTCTTC.

This clonotype was counted ten times or more. This chain connects TRBV9 to TRBJ2-3, with 8 nucleotides matching TRBD2. Germline CDR1 reads SGDLS; CDR2 reads YYNGEE. With 2 bases clipped from V and 4 bases from J, the junction kept 12 bases outside the gene matches. The CDR3 is 17 residues long. The CDR3 nucleotides are TGTGCCAGCAGCGTCCTCCCAGGGACTAGTGTCCCAGATACGCAGTATTTT. The encoded protein is CASSVLPGTSVPDTQYF.

The rearrangement uses TRBV10-3 and TRBJ1-1, with D perhaps matching TRBD1 (5 bases). The V end lost 3 bases, the J end lost 0 bases, and 11 bases lay between the germline ends. CDR3 length: 15 residues. Germline CDR1 is ENHRY and CDR2 is SYGVKD. The CDR3 bases are TGTGCCATCAGTGATCCGACAGTACTGAACACTGAAGCTTTCTTT. This codes for CAISDPTVLNTEAFF.

This chain connects TRBV10-1 to TRBJ1-5, with D uncertain. The CDR3 is 13 residues long. With 5 bases removed from V and 7 bases from J, the gap between germline ends came to 12 bases. The germline V gene has CDR1 WNHNN and CDR2 SYGVQD (reference sequence). The CDR3 sequence is CASSPDGQQPQHF. The CDR3 region has the DNA TGCGCCAGCAGTCCGGACGGTCAACAGCCCCAGCATTTT.

The V and J genes are TRBV20-1 and TRBJ2-3; no reliable D call. Germline V CDR1 and CDR2: DFQATT, SNEGSKA (reference sequence). Trimming cost V 0 bases and J 6 bases, with 7 bases left between them. There are 12 residues in the CDR3. The CDR3 loop is CSARERMDTQYF. The DNA of the CDR3 is TGCAGTGCTAGAGAGCGGATGGATACGCAGTATTTT.

This clonotype showed up just a few times. The rearrangement uses TRBV10-1 and TRBJ2-7; D may be TRBD1 or TRBD2 (5 bases each). The germline V and J ends were trimmed by 6 bases and 8 bases, with 14 bases remaining between them. Per the germline V gene, CDR1 is WNHNN and CDR2 is SYGVQD (reference sequence). This CDR3 spans 12 amino acids. Written as DNA, the CDR3 is TGCGCCAGCAGCTCGCCTCCGGGACAGCAGTACTTC. Translation: CASSSPPGQQYF.

This clonotype was recorded many times. V usage is TRBV6-1 and J usage is TRBJ1-2, with D possibly being TRBD1 (5 bases). The CDR3 sequence is 13 residues long. Germline CDR1 MNHNS, CDR2 SASEGT. The V and J ends lost 7 bases and 2 bases respectively, with 11 bases between them. The CDR3, as DNA: TGTGCCAGCACCCCGACAGAGAACTATGGCTACACCTTC. Its translation is CASTPTENYGYTF.

The V call is TRBV19, the J call TRBJ1-5, with 7 bases lining up with TRBD1. The CDR3 is made up of 14 amino acids. J lost 4 bases, V lost 7 bases, and 7 bases had no gene match. Germline V gene sequence: CDR1 LNHDA, CDR2 SQIVND (reference sequence). The CDR3 DNA reads TGTGCCAGTAACCAGGGGGTCACAAATCAGCCCCAGCATTTT. Translation: CASNQGVTNQPQHF.

This clonotype was seen only once. This rearrangement joins TRBV20-1 to TRBJ2-6; D remains unclear. Per germline, CDR1 DFQATT and CDR2 SNEGSKA (reference sequence). The CDR3 sequence is 15 residues long. Trimming removed 0 bases from V and 1 base from J, with 7 bases in between. The CDR3 protein is CSARDRASGANVLTF. DNA of the CDR3: TGCAGTGCTAGAGACCGGGCTTCTGGGGCCAACGTCCTGACTTTC.